The 24 T cell receptor beta chains below were found in one sample sequenced in a study of blood T cell repertoires in COVID-19. Profiled with immunoSEQ multiplex PCR; TCRdb holds only in-frame clones, not every one. In the table there are about 93,000 clones, around 90% of which are singletons. Specimen: peripheral blood. These receptors all come from a human donor with active COVID-19. The donor label of this sample is uncertain.

CDR3 coding DNA: TGTGCCAGCAGCCAACAGGGTGGGACGGGAAAACTGTTTTTT. It codes for CASSQQGGTGKLFF. The chain is built from TRBV7-8 and TRBJ1-4; tentative D call: TRBD1 (6 bases). The CDR3 covers 14 residues. Germline-derived CDR1 and CDR2 are SGHVS and FQNEAQ. V was cut by 5 bases and J by 10 bases, with 17 bases left in between.

The chain recombines TRBV7-9 with TRBJ2-7, with no clear D. CDR1 is SEHNR and CDR2 is FQNEAQ in the germline V gene (reference sequence). Trimming removed 5 bases from V and 3 bases from J, with 17 bases in between. CDR3 length: 15 amino acids. In DNA form, the CDR3 reads TGTGCCAGCAGCCTAGACTCCCCAACGGTCTACGAGCAGTACTTC. Residues: CASSLDSPTVYEQYF.

This clone was detected only a few times. This chain uses TRBV7-2 with TRBJ1-1; no clear D. Per the germline V gene, CDR1 is SGHTA and CDR2 is FQGNSA. The CDR3 is made up of 13 amino acids. Trimming left V 2 bases short and J 8 bases short, with 12 bases between. DNA of the CDR3: TGTGCCAGCAGCTTAACGAGGGTGGCCGAAGCTTTCTTT. Translating it yields CASSLTRVAEAFF.

The chain carries TRBV5-1 and TRBJ1-2; D call uncertain. Germline-derived CDR1 and CDR2 are SGHRS and YFSETQ. This CDR3 comprises 15 residues. V was shortened by 0 bases and J by 7 bases, with 16 bases between the two germline ends. The CDR3: CASSLEPGSTPGYTF. CDR3 bases: TGCGCCAGCAGCTTGGAACCGGGTTCCACCCCTGGCTACACCTTC.

V and J are TRBV11-3 and TRBJ2-3; 8 bases are a match to TRBD2. Germline CDR1 and CDR2: SGHNT and YENEEA. The CDR3 totals 18 residues. J lost 3 bases, V lost 5 bases, and 16 bases had no gene match. The CDR3 spells CASSPNSGSGGPTDTQYF. DNA of the CDR3: TGTGCCAGCAGCCCTAACTCAGGGAGCGGGGGCCCTACAGATACGCAGTATTTT. Together with reference TRBV11-3 and TRBJ2-3, the CDR3 gives the full variable domain: EAGVVQSPRYKIIEKKQPVAFWCNPISGHNTLYWYLQNLGQGPELLIRYENEEAVDDSQLPKDRFSAERLKGVDSTLKIQPAELGDSAVYLCASSPNSGSGGPTDTQYFGPGTRLTVL.

This chain joins TRBV12-3 or TRBV12-4 and TRBJ2-3; D remains unclear. Trimming took off 7 bases at V and 3 bases at J, with 5 bases between the two ends. This CDR3 contains 11 residues. CDR3 DNA: TGTGCCAGCACCCAAACAGATACGCAGTATTTT. Its protein product is CASTQTDTQYF.

V usage is TRBV11-3 and J usage is TRBJ2-1; D remains ambiguous. Germline lookup yields CDR1 SGHNT and CDR2 YENEEA. V dropped 0 bases and J dropped 9 bases, with 6 bases sitting between them. The CDR3 covers 12 residues. The CDR3 DNA sequence: TGTGCCAGCAGCTTAGATCGGTCTGAGCAGTTCTTC. Translated, it gives CASSLDRSEQFF.

J is TRBJ2-5 and V is TRBV3-1 (or the pseudogene TRBV3-2); possible D gene TRBD2, 6 bases. Germline lookup yields CDR1 LGHDT and CDR2 YNNKEL (reference sequence). This CDR3 comprises 15 residues. V lost 0 bases, J lost 3 bases, and 11 bases lay in between. CDR3 sequence reads: CASSQDLGGEETQYF. CDR3 bases: TGTGCCAGCAGCCAAGATCTTGGAGGGGAAGAGACCCAGTACTTC.

V and J are TRBV4-3 and TRBJ2-7; TRBD1 aligns across 7 bases. The CDR3 is made up of 15 amino acids. V shed 0 bases and J 0 bases; nucleotides not matched to a gene: 2. Germline CDR1 LGHNA, CDR2 YSLEER. The CDR3 loop is CASSQEDRSSYEQYF. The CDR3 nucleotides read TGCGCCAGCAGCCAAGAGGACAGGTCCTCCTACGAGCAGTACTTC.

J is TRBJ1-2 and V is TRBV10-3; D unresolved. Germline V gene sequence: CDR1 ENHRY, CDR2 SYGVKD. Deletions cut 3 bases from V and 3 bases from J, with 14 bases between. The CDR3 length is 15 residues. CDR3 amino acids: CAISEHSLADYGYTF. The CDR3 DNA sequence: TGTGCCATCAGTGAACACAGCCTAGCCGACTATGGCTACACCTTC.

This clone was found once. V usage is TRBV24-1 and J usage is TRBJ1-1; tentatively, D is TRBD1 (5 bases). Germline values: CDR1 KGHDR, CDR2 SFDVKD. Trimming shortened V by 7 bases and J by 5 bases, and 10 bases separated the two germline ends. There are 12 residues in the CDR3. The CDR3 is CATSQGWTEAFF. The CDR3 region has the DNA TGTGCCACCAGCCAGGGTTGGACTGAAGCTTTCTTT.

The chain is built from TRBV30 and TRBJ1-1, with 10 bases matching TRBD1. Germline values: CDR1 GTSNPN, CDR2 SVGIG (reference sequence). The CDR3 is 14 amino acids. CDR3 sequence reads: CALGTGALITEAFF. The CDR3 DNA reads as TGTGCTCTGGGGACAGGGGCTCTTATCACTGAAGCTTTCTTT.

This rearrangement joins TRBV6-6 to TRBJ1-2, with TRBD1 as a possible D gene (5 bases). V was cut by 6 bases and J by 6 bases, with 23 bases left in between. The CDR3 is made up of 16 amino acids. The germline V gene has CDR1 MNHNY and CDR2 SVGAGI (reference sequence). The CDR3 reads CASRKRLPTGPNGYTF. In nucleotides, the CDR3 is TGTGCCAGCAGAAAACGCCTACCCACAGGCCCCAATGGCTACACCTTC.

This chain connects TRBV7-9 to TRBJ1-3; no firm D call. The CDR3 runs 16 residues. Trimming shortened V by 1 base and J by 7 bases, and 17 bases separated the two germline ends. The germline V gene has CDR1 SEHNR and CDR2 FQNEAQ (reference sequence). DNA of the CDR3: TGTGCCAGCAGCTTAGAGGTCAGCCCCCGAGGGAACACCATATATTTT. As protein: CASSLEVSPRGNTIYF.

The chain uses TRBV7-8 and TRBJ2-4; tentatively, D is TRBD2 (6 bases). The CDR3 runs 15 residues. The V and J ends lost 1 base and 7 bases respectively, with 14 bases between them. CDR1 and CDR2 from the germline V gene are SGHVS and FQNEAQ. DNA of the CDR3: TGTGCCAGCAGCTTAGTCGGCAGGGCGGGGAACATTCAGTACTTC. Translation gives CASSLVGRAGNIQYF.

The chain carries TRBV5-6 and TRBJ1-1; TRBD1 might be the D (5 bases). The germline CDR1 and CDR2 sequences are SGHDT and YYEEEE. This CDR3 spans 17 amino acids. V was clipped by 0 bases and J by 1 base, with 16 bases between them. Here the CDR3 DNA reads TGTGCCAGCAGCTTGGCCCCCGGGGGGAGGGGGAACACTGAAGCTTTCTTT. Its protein product is CASSLAPGGRGNTEAFF.

This clone was detected once. The chain carries TRBV21-1 and TRBJ2-2; the tabulated D call, TRBD1, remains unverified against the DNA. TRBV21-1 is assigned pseudogene status. This CDR3 is built from 17 residues. The CDR3 protein is CASSKVSGTRNTGELFF. The DNA for the CDR3 is TGTGCCAGCAGCAAAGTTTCAGGGACAAGAAACACCGGGGAGCTGTTTTTT.

The J gene is TRBJ1-1, the V gene TRBV19; D remains ambiguous. The CDR3 spans 14 residues. The germline gives CDR1 LNHDA, CDR2 SQIVND (reference sequence). Between the trimmed V and J ends, which lost 8 bases and 0 bases, there was a span of 13 bases. This CDR3 is CASRLVSMNTEAFF. In DNA form, the CDR3 reads TGTGCCAGTCGCCTAGTTAGCATGAACACTGAAGCTTTCTTT.

This chain connects TRBV7-8 to TRBJ1-5, with D tentatively TRBD1 (6 bases). V shed 5 bases and J shed 3 bases, with 14 bases lying between them. This CDR3 contains 15 residues. Germline CDR1 is SGHVS and CDR2 is FQNEAQ. The CDR3 bases are TGTGCCAGCAGCCCTGACAGGTTACTCAATCAGCCCCAGCATTTT. It yields the protein CASSPDRLLNQPQHF.

This chain connects TRBV7-9 to TRBJ2-1; 12 nucleotides agree with TRBD2. V gave up 4 bases and J gave up 5 bases; unmatched junction bases: 3. Germline CDR1 and CDR2: SEHNR and FQNEAQ (reference sequence). There are 15 residues in the CDR3. CDR3 amino acids: CASSYLAGGDNEQFF. CDR3 nucleotide sequence: TGTGCCAGCAGCTACCTAGCGGGGGGGGACAATGAGCAGTTCTTC.

The chain employs TRBV28 and TRBJ2-3; D is possibly TRBD1 (6 bases). The V end lost 5 bases, the J end lost 2 bases, and 14 bases lay between the germline ends. The CDR3 has 15 residues. Germline V gene sequence: CDR1 MDHEN, CDR2 SYDVKM. As DNA, the CDR3 is TGTGCCAGCAGTCCTTCCGGGACAACCACAGATACGCAGTATTTT. Translation gives CASSPSGTTTDTQYF.

The chain couples TRBV30 to TRBJ1-2, with 8 bases aligning to TRBD1. Germline CDR1 GTSNPN, CDR2 SVGIG (reference sequence). This CDR3 region has 13 residues. V shed 5 bases, J shed 4 bases, and the junction held 6 bases outside the gene matches. This CDR3 is CAWGRDRPYGYTF. The CDR3 DNA reads as TGTGCCTGGGGCCGGGACAGGCCCTATGGCTACACCTTC.

This chain links TRBV2 with TRBJ2-6; no reliable D call. Trimming pared 8 bases from V and 1 base from J, leaving 6 bases between. Germline V CDR1 and CDR2: SNHLY, FYNNEI. The CDR3 totals 13 residues. The CDR3 sequence: CASAQSGANVLTF. CDR3 bases: TGTGCCAGCGCACAGTCTGGGGCCAACGTCCTGACTTTC.

This clone has only one observation. V is TRBV7-8 and J is TRBJ1-5, with a possible D match to TRBD1 (6 bases). There are 17 residues in the CDR3. V was trimmed by 5 bases and J by 4 bases, leaving 21 bases between them. Germline V CDR1 and CDR2: SGHVS, FQNEAQ. CDR3 nucleotides: TGTGCCAGCAGCGGTACTTGGACAGCGGCAGATAATCAGCCCCAGCATTTT. It translates to CASSGTWTAADNQPQHF.